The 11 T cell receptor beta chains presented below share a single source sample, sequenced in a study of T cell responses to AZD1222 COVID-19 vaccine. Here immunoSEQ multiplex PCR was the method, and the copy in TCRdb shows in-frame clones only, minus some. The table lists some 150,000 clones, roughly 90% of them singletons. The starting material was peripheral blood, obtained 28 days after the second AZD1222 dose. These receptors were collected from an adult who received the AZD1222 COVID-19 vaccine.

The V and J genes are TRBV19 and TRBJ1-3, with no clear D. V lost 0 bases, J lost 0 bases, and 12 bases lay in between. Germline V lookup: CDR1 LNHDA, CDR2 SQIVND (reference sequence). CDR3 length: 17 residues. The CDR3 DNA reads TGTGCCAGTAGTATAGATCGAGCCCGTAACTCTGGAAACACCATATATTTT. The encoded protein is CASSIDRARNSGNTIYF.

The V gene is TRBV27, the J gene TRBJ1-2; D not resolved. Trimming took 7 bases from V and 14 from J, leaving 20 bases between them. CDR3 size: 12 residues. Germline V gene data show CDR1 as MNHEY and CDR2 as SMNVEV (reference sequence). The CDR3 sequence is CASNGPGRLLTF. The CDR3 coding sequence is TGTGCCAGCAACGGACCTGGCAGACTCTTAACCTTC.

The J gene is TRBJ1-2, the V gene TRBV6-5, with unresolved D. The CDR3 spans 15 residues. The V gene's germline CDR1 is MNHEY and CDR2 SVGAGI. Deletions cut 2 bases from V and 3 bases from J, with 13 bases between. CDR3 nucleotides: TGTGCCAGCAGTTACAATCCACTTTACTACTATGGCTACACCTTC. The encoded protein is CASSYNPLYYYGYTF.

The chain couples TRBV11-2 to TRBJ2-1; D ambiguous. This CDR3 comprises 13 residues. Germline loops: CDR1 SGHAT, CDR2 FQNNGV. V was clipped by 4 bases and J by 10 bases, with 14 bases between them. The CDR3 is CASSSLSRLEQFF. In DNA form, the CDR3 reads TGTGCCAGCAGCTCACTATCGCGCCTCGAGCAGTTCTTC.

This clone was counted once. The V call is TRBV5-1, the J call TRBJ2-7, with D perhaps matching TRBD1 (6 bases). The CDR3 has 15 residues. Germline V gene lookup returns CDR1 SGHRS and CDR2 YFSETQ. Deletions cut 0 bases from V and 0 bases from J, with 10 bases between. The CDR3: CASSLGVGGSYEQYF. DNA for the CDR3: TGCGCCAGCAGCTTGGGGGTAGGGGGCTCCTACGAGCAGTACTTC.

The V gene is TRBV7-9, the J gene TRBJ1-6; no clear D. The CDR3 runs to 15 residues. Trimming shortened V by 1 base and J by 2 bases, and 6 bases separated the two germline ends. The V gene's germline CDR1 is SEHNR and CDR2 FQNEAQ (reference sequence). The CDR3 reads CASSLGSTYNSPLHF. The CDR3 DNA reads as TGTGCCAGCAGCTTAGGGAGCACCTATAATTCACCCCTCCACTTT.

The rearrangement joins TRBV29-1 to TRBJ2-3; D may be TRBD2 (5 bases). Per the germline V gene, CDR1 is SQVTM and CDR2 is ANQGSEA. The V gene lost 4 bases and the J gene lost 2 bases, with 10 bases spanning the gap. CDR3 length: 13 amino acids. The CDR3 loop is CSVGTLHTDTQYF. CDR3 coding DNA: TGCAGCGTTGGGACTTTACACACAGATACGCAGTATTTT.

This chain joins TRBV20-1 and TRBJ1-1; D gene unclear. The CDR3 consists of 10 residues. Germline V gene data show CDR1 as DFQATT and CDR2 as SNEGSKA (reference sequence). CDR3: CRAGNTEAFF. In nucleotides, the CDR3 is TGCAGGGCTGGGAACACTGAAGCTTTCTTT.

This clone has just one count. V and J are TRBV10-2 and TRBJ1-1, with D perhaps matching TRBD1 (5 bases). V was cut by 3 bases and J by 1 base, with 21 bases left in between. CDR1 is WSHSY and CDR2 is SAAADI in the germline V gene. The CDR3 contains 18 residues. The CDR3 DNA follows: TGCGCCAGCAGTGATAGGCAGGGAGATGTATTGTGGAACACTGAAGCTTTCTTT. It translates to CASSDRQGDVLWNTEAFF.

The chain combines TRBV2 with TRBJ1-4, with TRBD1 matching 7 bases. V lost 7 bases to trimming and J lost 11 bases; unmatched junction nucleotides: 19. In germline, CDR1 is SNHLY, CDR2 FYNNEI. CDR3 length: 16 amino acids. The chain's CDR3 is CASKVEGGGSTEKLFF. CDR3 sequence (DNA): TGTGCCAGCAAGGTGGAAGGGGGCGGAAGTACGGAGAAACTGTTTTTT.

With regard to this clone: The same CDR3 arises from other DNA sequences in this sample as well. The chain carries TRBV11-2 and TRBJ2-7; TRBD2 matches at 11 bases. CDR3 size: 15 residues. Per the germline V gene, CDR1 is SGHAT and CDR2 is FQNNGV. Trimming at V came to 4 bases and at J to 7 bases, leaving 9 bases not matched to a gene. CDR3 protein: CASSYHSGGAGEQYF. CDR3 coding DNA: TGTGCCAGCAGCTATCATAGCGGGGGGGCGGGGGAGCAGTACTTC.